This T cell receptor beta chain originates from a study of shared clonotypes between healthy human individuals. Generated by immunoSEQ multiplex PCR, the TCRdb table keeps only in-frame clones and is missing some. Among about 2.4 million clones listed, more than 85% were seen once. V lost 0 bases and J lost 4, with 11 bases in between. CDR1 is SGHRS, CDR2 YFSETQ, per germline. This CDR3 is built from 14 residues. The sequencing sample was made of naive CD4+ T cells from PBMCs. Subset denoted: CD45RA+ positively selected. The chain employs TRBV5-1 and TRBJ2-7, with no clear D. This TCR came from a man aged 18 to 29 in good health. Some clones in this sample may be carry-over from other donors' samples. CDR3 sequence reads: CASSLGGRQYEQYF. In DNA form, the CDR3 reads TGCGCCAGCAGCTTGGGTGGGCGGCAGTACGAGCAGTACTTC.